The following is a TCR beta chain sequence with its context. Preparation of the TCRbeta library used unique molecular identifiers. MiXCR, run by TCRdb on the PCR reads, gives a single entry per CDR3 protein. The sample carries about 400,000 distinct CDR3 sequences, about 14% recorded once. These data originate in a study of T-cell reconstitution after alpha-beta-depleted transplantation in children. The CDR3 contains 22 residues. Between the trimmed V and J ends, which lost 2 bases and 1 base, there was a span of 32 bases. Here the sequenced sample was PBMCs, taken from the stem cell graft. The V gene is TRBV12-3 or TRBV12-4, the J gene TRBJ1-1, with a tentative D call TRBD1 (5 bases). The sequence came from a human donor who donated a stem cell graft to a child with Fanconi anemia. The CDR3 DNA reads TGTGCCAGCAGTTTAAGTCACGGGGGAGGAAAGCCACTGGGGCCCCGGAACACTGAAGCTTTCTTT. Translated, it gives CASSLSHGGGKPLGPRNTEAFF.